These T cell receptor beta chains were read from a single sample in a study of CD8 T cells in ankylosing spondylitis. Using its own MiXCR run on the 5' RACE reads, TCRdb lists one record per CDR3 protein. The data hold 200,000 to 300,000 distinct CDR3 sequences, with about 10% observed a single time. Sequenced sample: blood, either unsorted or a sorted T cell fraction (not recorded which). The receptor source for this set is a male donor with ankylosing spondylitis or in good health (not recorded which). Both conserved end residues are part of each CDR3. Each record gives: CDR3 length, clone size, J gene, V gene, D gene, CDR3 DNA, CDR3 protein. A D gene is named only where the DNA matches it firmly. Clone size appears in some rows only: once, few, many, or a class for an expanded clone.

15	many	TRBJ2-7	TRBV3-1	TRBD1	TGTGCCAGCGGACAGGGGGTTCTAAGCTCCTACGAGCAGTACTTC	CASGQGVLSSYEQYF
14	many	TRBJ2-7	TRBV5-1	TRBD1	TGCGCCAGCAGCCCGGGACAGGAGGGCGACGAGCAGTACTTC	CASSPGQEGDEQYF
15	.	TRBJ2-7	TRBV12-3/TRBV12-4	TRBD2	TGTGTCAGCAGTTTAGAACGGCTAGCGGTTTCCGAGCAGTACTTC	CVSSLERLAVSEQYF
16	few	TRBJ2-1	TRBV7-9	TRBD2	TGTGCCAGCGGGAAATCGGGGGGGAGCTCCTACAATGAGCAGTTCTTC	CASGKSGGSSYNEQFF
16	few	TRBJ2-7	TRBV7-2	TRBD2	TGTGCCAGCAGCTTAGAATCGGGGGGTCGCGCCTACGAGCAGTACTTC	CASSLESGGRAYEQYF
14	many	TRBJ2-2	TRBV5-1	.	TGCGCCAGCAGCCGGAACCAGGAACCCGGGGAGCTGTTTTTT	CASSRNQEPGELFF
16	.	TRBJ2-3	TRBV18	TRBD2	TGTGCCAGCTCACCAAATCGGGGGGGCTTCACAGATACGCAGTATTTT	CASSPNRGGFTDTQYF
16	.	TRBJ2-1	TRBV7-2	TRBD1	TGTGCCAGCAGCTTAGGCATACAGGGGTTCTACAATGAGCAGTTCTTC	CASSLGIQGFYNEQFF
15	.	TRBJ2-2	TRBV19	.	TGTGCCAGTCAATCGGGAAGGGAGAACACCGGGGAGCTGTTTTTT	CASQSGRENTGELFF
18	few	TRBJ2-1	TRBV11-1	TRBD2	TGTGCCAGCAGCGGACTAGATAATTGGGGTACTAAGGTTAATGAGCAGTTCTTC	CASSGLDNWGTKVNEQFF
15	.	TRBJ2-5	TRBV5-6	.	TGTGCCAGCAGCTTGGAACAGATATACCAAGAGACCCAGTACTTC	CASSLEQIYQETQYF
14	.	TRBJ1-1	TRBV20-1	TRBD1	TGCAGTGCTAGAGACCCGACAGGGGACACTGAAGCTTTCTTT	CSARDPTGDTEAFF
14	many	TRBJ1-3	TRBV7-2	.	TGTGCCAGCAGCCTAATTTCCATGGGAAACACCATATATTTT	CASSLISMGNTIYF
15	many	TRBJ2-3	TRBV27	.	TGTGCCAGCAAAACCAGTGCAGGGGGGGCAGATACGCAGTATTTT	CASKTSAGGADTQYF
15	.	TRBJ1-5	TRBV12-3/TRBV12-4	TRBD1	TGTGCCAGCAGTCTGGGACAGGGAGCTTTTCAGCCCCAGCATTTT	CASSLGQGAFQPQHF
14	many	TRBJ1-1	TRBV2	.	TGTGCCAGCAGTGAAGACATAAGGTACACTGAAGCTTTCTTT	CASSEDIRYTEAFF
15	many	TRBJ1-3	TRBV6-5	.	TGTGCCAGCAGTTACTCAGGCTTCTCTGGAAACACCATATATTTT	CASSYSGFSGNTIYF
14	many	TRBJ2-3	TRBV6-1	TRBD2	TGTGCCAGCCAGACTAGCGGGGGGGCAGATACGCAGTATTTT	CASQTSGGADTQYF
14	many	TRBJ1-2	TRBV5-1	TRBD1	TGCGCCAGCAGCTTTACAGGGGTCGGCTATGGCTACACCTTC	CASSFTGVGYGYTF
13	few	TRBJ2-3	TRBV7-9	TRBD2	TGTGCCAGCTCGACTAGCGGCACAGATACGCAGTATTTT	CASSTSGTDTQYF
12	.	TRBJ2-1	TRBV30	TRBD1	TGTGCCCGTCGGACAGGGCAGAATGAGCAGTTCTTC	CARRTGQNEQFF
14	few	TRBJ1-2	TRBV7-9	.	TGTGCCAGCAGCTCCCTGGCCTTGGCAGATGGCTACACCTTC	CASSSLALADGYTF
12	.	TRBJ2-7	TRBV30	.	TGTGCCTGGGACTCCCGGGGGTACGAGCAGTACTTC	CAWDSRGYEQYF
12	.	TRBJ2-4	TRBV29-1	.	TGCAGCGTTGAAGCACTTAAAAACATTCAGTACTTC	CSVEALKNIQYF
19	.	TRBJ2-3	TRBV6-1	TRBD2	TGTGCCAGCAGTGAAGATCTAGCGGGAGGACTATCTCGGACAGATACGCAGTATTTT	CASSEDLAGGLSRTDTQYF
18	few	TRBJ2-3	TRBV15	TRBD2	TGTGCCACCAGCCCCCCTCGGGGGGGCCCAGCAGGCACAGATACGCAGTATTTT	CATSPPRGGPAGTDTQYF
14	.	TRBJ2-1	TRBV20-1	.	TGCAGTGCCAGACATGGGAGCTCCTACAATGAGCAGTTCTTC	CSARHGSSYNEQFF
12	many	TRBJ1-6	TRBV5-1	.	TGCGCCAGCAGCTTGGATCGATCACCCCTCCACTTT	CASSLDRSPLHF
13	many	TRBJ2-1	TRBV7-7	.	TGTGCCAGCAGCCTAGGGGCCAGCAATGAGCAGTTCTTC	CASSLGASNEQFF
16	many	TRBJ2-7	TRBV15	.	TGTGCCACCAGCAGAGAAGCTGTGGGACACCCCTACGAGCAGTACTTC	CATSREAVGHPYEQYF
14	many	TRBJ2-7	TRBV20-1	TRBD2	TGCAGTGCCCCCCCGGGGGGGGACCCCTACGAGCAGTACTTC	CSAPPGGDPYEQYF
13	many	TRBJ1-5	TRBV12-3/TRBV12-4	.	TGTGCCAGCAGTTTACCACCCAATCAGCCCCAGCATTTT	CASSLPPNQPQHF
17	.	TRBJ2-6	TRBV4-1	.	TGCGCCAGCAGCCAAGATGTGATACGTTCTGGGGCCAACGTCCCGACTTTC	CASSQDVIRSGANVPTF
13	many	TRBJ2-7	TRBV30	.	TGTGCCTGGAGTGGCGCAGCCTCCTACGAGCAGTACTTC	CAWSGAASYEQYF
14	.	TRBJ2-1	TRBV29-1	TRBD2	TGCAGCGTTGAACTAGCGGGGACCTACAATGAGCAGTTCTTC	CSVELAGTYNEQFF
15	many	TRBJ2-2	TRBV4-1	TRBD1	TGCGCCAGCAGCCAAAGACAGGGGAACACCGGGGAGCTGTTTTTT	CASSQRQGNTGELFF
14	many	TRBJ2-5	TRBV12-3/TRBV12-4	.	TGTGCCAGCAGCCCCACTAGCATCGGAGAGACCCAGTACTTC	CASSPTSIGETQYF
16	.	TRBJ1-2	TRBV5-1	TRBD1	TGCGCCAGCAGCTTGGGATCCCTTACAGGGGTTGAAGGCTACACCTTC	CASSLGSLTGVEGYTF
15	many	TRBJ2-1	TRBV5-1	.	TGCGCCAGCAGCTTGGCCCTAGCCTCCTACAATGAGCAGTTCTTC	CASSLALASYNEQFF
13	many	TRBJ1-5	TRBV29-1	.	TGCAGCGTTTCCGGGGTGGGCAATCAGCCCCAGCATTTT	CSVSGVGNQPQHF
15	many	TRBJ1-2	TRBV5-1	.	TGCGCCAGCAGCCAAATTGACAGCCCGAGGTATGGCTACACCTTC	CASSQIDSPRYGYTF
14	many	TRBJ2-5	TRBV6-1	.	TGTGCCAGCAGTCCAAGCCGGGCTCAAGAGACCCAGTACTTC	CASSPSRAQETQYF
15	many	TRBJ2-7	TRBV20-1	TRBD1	TGCAGTGCTAGAGGTTTCGGGACAGACGCTTACGAGCAGTACTTC	CSARGFGTDAYEQYF